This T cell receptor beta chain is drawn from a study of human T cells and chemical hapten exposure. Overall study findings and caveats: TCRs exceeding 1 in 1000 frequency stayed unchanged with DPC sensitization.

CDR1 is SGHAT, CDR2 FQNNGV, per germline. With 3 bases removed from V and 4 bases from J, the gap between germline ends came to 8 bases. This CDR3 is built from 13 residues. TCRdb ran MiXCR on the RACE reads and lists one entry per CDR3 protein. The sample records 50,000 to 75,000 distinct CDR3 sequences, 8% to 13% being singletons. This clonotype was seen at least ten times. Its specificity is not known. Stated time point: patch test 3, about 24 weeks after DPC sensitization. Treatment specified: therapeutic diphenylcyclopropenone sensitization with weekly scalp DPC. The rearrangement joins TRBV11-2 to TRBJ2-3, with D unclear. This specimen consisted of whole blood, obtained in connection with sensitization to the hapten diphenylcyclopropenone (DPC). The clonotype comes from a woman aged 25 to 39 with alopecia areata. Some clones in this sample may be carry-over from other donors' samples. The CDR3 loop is CASSFQAPDTQYF. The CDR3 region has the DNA TGTGCCAGCAGCTTTCAGGCGCCAGATACGCAGTATTTT.